Sequencing of this T cell receptor beta chain was carried out in a study of cytomegalovirus exposure and HLA in healthy donors. Study information: Later, an analysis reported that the 120 or so validation repertoires had used the same platform as the approximately 670 first-cohort repertoires. Notes on the study in general: It was 164 TCR beta chains that were listed as cytomegalovirus-associated. Many donors carried some public TCRs, although rarity characterized most TCR sequences.

TCRdb's copy holds only in-frame clones and misses some; the assay was immunoSEQ multiplex PCR. The data show about 140,000 clones, approximately 86% seen once. The junction had 5 bases not matched to a gene; V was cut back by 6 bases and J by 1 base. The CDR3 consists of 14 residues. Germline lookup yields CDR1 MNHNS and CDR2 SASEGT. Remarks on this clone: What it binds is unknown.

The source of this sequence is a woman between 18 and 29 years old in good health and CMV-seropositive. The V gene is TRBV6-1, the J gene TRBJ1-1; TRBD1 matches 7 bases. The source material was PBMCs. CDR3 sequence: CASSSRQGNTEAFF. The CDR3 bases are TGTGCCAGCAGCTCGAGACAGGGGAACACTGAAGCTTTCTTT.